The clone carrying this T cell receptor beta chain occurred a few times. Its specificity is unknown. The treatment was: 10-day PBMC culture with coronavirus spike peptide pools or control peptides (ViraFEST assay). The Oncomine TCR Beta short-read assay was what sequenced the DNA obtained from cultured CD4+ T cells. Each CDR3 protein is one row after TCRdb ran MiXCR on the PCR reads. The profile shows about 20,000 distinct CDR3 sequences, over 50% of them singletons. The CDR3 loop spans 14 amino acids. V dropped 5 bases and J dropped 2; count of bases not matched to a gene: 4. Looked up from germline, CDR1 is MNHNS and CDR2 is SASEGT. The data originate from a study of vaccination and CD4 T cells after COVID-19.

The specimen sequenced was CD4+ T cells from blood, cultured in vitro. The source of this sequence is a human donor who had recovered from COVID-19. This rearrangement joins TRBV6-1 to TRBJ2-5; 8 positions agree with TRBD2. The CDR3 loop reads CASSRAGEQETQYF. The CDR3 nucleotides read TGTGCCAGCAGTCGAGCGGGGGAGCAAGAGACCCAGTACTTC.